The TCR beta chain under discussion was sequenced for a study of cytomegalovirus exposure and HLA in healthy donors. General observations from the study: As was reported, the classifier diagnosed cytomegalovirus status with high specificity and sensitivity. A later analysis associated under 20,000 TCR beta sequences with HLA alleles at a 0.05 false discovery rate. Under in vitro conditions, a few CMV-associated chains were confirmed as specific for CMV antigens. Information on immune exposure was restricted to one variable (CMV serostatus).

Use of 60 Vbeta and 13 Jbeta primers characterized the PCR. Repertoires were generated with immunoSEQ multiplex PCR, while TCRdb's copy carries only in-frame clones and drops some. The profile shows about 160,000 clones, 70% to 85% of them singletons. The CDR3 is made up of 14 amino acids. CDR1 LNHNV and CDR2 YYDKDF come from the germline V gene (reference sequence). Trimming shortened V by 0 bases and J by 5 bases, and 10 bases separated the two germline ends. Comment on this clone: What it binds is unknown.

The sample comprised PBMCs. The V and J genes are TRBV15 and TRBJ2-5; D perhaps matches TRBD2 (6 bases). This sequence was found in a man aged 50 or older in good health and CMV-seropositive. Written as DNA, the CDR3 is TGTGCCACCAGCAGAGAGGCGGGGAGGGAGACCCAGTACTTC. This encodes CATSREAGRETQYF.